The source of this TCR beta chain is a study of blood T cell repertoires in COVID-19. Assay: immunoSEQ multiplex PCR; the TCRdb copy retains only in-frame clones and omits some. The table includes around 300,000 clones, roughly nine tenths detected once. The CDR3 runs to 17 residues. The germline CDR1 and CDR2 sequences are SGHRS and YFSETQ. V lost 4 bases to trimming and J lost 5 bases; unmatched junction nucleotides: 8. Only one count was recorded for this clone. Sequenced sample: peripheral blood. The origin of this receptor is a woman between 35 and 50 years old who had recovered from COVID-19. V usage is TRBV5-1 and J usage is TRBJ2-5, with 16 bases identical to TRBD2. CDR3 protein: CASSTGTSGRASETQYF. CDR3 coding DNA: TGCGCCAGCAGCACCGGGACTAGCGGGAGGGCCAGTGAGACCCAGTACTTC.